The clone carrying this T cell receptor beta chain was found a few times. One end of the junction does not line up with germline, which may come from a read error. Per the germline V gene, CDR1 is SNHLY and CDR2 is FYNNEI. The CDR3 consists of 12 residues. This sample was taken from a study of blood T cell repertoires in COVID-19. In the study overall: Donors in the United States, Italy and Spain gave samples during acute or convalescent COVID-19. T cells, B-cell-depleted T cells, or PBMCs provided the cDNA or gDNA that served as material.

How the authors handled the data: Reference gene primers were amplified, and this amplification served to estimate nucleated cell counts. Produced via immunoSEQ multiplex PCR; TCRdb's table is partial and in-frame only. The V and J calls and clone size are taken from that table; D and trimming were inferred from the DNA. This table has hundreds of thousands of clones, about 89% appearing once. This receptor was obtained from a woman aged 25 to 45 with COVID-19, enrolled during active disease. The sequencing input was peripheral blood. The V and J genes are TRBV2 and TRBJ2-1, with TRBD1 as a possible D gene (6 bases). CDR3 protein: CASSDLQGRIVF. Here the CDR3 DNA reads TGTGCCAGCAGCGATCTACAGGGAAGGATTGTCTTC.